The rows below give T cell receptor beta chains drawn from one sample of a study of Ad26.COV2.S vaccination and SARS-CoV-2 variants. TCRdb's table, derived via immunoSEQ multiplex PCR, lists solely in-frame clones and lacks some. The sample includes roughly 350,000 clones, around nine tenths of them seen just once. The sample in question was peripheral blood, obtained in a trial of Ad26.COV2.S vaccine versus placebo. These receptors were obtained from a person aged 18 to 59 who received the Ad26.COV2.S COVID-19 vaccine or a placebo. CDR3s include the opening cysteine and the closing phenylalanine or tryptophan. Where a row states a size, it is once, few, many or the class of an expanded clone; other rows omit it.

CDR3 protein: CASSGTGLTDTQYF; V gene: TRBV9; clone size: .
CDR3 protein: CASSQTGNTEAFF; V gene: TRBV7-2; clone size: .
CDR3 protein: CASTRQSSYEQYF; V gene: TRBV10-1; clone size: .
CDR3 protein: CAWSSFRGQNTGELFF; V gene: TRBV30; clone size: .
CDR3 protein: CAISESVGIQAQHF; V gene: TRBV10-3; clone size: .
CDR3 protein: CASSRTTGQRPYGYTF; V gene: TRBV25-1; clone size: .
CDR3 protein: CASSFGGAYEQYF; V gene: TRBV7-2; clone size: .
CDR3 protein: CASSLRTEYTGELFF; V gene: TRBV5-1; clone size: once
CDR3 protein: CASSSRGQPQHF; V gene: TRBV3-1/TRBV3-2; clone size: once
CDR3 protein: CASSPRSNQPQHF; V gene: TRBV18; clone size: .
CDR3 protein: CASSRRIQADSPYGYTF; V gene: TRBV5-4; clone size: .
CDR3 protein: CASSRDRGLDYGYTF; V gene: TRBV5-6; clone size: .
CDR3 protein: CASSPRTGRNEKLFF; V gene: TRBV14; clone size: .
CDR3 protein: CASSQGNPGRALNQPQHF; V gene: TRBV23-1; clone size: .
CDR3 protein: CASSDPGLAGAGKNIQYF; V gene: TRBV9; clone size: .
CDR3 protein: CASSLQGRGTEAFF; V gene: TRBV11-1; clone size: .
CDR3 protein: CASSQQGVSYEQYF; V gene: TRBV4-1; clone size: .
CDR3 protein: CASSPTGGRNTEAFF; V gene: TRBV28; clone size: .
CDR3 protein: CASSLAVETQYF; V gene: TRBV7-9; clone size: .
CDR3 protein: CASSAKRGYGYTF; V gene: TRBV5-5; clone size: .
CDR3 protein: CSVAGRANTEAFF; V gene: TRBV29-1; clone size: few
CDR3 protein: CASGKGGAYNYGYTF; V gene: TRBV11-3; clone size: .